The clone carrying this T cell receptor (beta chain) appeared many times. What it binds is not known. The investigators reverse transcribed all of the isolated RNA, so they sequenced expressed TCRB transcripts. Assay: immunoSEQ multiplex PCR; the TCRdb copy retains only in-frame clones and omits some. The sample includes around 300,000 clones, approximately 14% seen only once; the top ten take about 6.6%. Trimming removed 2 bases from V and 8 bases from J, with 13 bases in between. Germline V CDR1 and CDR2: SGHNT, YYREEE (reference sequence). The CDR3 contains 14 residues. These data are taken from a study of beta chain features in type 1 diabetes. Study-wide points: Researchers reported that naive, central memory and Treg TCRB repertoires appeared more similar in patients than in healthy donors. Type 1 diabetes patients showed a moderate but significant shortening of TCRB CDR3s in all four CD4+ subsets. Whatever favoring of shorter templates PCR might show would apply equally to patients and controls.

The sequence was collected from a man aged 25-45 years in good health. Sequenced: central memory CD4+ T cells from blood. The gene calls are TRBV5-4 and TRBJ1-4; TRBD1 might be the D (6 bases). In nucleotides, the CDR3 is TGTGCCAGCAGCTTCGGGGGCCCCGGAGAAAAACTGTTTTTT. This sequence encodes CASSFGGPGEKLFF. Combining the CDR3 with reference TRBV5-4 and TRBJ1-4 gives the whole variable domain ETGVTQSPTHLIKTRGQQVTLRCSSQSGHNTVSWYQQALGQGPQFIFQYYREEENGRGNFPPRFSGLQFPNYSSELNVNALELDDSALYLCASSFGGPGEKLFFGSGTQLSVL.